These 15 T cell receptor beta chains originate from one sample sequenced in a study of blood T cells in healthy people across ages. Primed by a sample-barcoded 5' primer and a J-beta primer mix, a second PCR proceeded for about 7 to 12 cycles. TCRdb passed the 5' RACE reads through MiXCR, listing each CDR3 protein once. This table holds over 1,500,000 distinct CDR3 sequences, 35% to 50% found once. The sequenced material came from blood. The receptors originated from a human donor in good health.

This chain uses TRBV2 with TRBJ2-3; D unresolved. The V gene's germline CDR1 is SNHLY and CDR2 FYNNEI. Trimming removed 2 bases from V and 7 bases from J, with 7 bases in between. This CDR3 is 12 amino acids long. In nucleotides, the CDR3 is TGTGCCAGCAGTGAAAATAGCTATACGCAGTATTTT. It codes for CASSENSYTQYF.

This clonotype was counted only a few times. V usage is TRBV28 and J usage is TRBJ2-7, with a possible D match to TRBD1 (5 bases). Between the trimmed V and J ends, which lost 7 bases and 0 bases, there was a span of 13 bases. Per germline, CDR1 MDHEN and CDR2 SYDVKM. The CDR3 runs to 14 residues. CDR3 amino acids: CASTPTGSSYEQYF. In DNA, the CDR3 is TGTGCCAGCACTCCTACAGGAAGCTCCTACGAGCAGTACTTC.

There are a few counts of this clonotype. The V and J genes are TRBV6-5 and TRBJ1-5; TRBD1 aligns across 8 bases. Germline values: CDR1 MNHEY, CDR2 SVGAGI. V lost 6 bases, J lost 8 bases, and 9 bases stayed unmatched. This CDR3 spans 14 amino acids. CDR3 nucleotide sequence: TGTGCCAGCAGCCATCGGACAGGGATGAAGCCCCAGCATTTT. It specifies CASSHRTGMKPQHF.

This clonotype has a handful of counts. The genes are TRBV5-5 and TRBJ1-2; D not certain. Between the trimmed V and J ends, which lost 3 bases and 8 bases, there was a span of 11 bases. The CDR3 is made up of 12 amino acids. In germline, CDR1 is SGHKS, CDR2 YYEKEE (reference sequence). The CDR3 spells CASSSRFEGYTF. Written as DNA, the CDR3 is TGTGCCAGCAGCTCACGTTTTGAAGGCTACACCTTC.

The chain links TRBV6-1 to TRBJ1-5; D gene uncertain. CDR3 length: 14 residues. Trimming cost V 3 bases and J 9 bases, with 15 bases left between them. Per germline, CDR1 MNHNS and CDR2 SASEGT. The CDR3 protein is CASSDVVRVLPQHF. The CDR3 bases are TGTGCCAGCAGTGATGTGGTAAGGGTTCTGCCCCAGCATTTT.

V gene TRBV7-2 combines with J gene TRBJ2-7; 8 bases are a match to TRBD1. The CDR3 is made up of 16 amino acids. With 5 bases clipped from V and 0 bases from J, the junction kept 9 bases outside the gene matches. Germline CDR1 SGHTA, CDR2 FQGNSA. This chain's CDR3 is CASSLTSDRDSYEQYF. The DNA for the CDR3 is TGTGCCAGCAGCCTAACGTCGGACAGGGACTCCTACGAGCAGTACTTC.

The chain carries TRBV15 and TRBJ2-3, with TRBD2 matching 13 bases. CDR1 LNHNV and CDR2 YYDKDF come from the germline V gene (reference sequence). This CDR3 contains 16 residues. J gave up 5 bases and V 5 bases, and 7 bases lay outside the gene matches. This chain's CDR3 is CATSRILAGGIDTQYF. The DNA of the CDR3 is TGTGCCACCAGCCGAATACTAGCGGGGGGGATAGATACGCAGTATTTT.

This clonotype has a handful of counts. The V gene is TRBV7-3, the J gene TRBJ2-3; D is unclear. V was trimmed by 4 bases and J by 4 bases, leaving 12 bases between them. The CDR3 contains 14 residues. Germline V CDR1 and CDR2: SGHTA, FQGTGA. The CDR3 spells CASSSYPGADTQYF. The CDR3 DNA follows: TGTGCCAGCAGCTCATACCCGGGCGCAGATACGCAGTATTTT.

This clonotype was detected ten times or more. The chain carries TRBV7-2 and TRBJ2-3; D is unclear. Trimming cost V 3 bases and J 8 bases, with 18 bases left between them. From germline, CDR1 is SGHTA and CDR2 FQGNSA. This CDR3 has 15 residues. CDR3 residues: CASSFTSLETSTQYF. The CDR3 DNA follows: TGTGCCAGCAGCTTTACCTCTTTGGAGACCTCTACGCAGTATTTT.

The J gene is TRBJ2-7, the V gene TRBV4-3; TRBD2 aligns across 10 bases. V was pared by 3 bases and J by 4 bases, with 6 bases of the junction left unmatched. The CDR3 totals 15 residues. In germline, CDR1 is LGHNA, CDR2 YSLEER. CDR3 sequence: CASSQILAGPYEQYF. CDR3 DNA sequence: TGCGCCAGCAGCCAGATACTAGCGGGGCCGTACGAGCAGTACTTC.

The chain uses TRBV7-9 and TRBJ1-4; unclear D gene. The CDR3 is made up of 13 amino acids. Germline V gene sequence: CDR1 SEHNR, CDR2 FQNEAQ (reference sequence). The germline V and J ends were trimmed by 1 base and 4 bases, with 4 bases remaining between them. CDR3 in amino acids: CASSLGYNEKLFF. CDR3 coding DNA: TGTGCCAGCAGCTTAGGCTATAATGAAAAACTGTTTTTT.

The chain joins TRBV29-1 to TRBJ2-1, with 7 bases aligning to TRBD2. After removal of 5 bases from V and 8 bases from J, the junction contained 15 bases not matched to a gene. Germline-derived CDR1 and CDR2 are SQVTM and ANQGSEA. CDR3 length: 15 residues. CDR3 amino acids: CSVSRSGESYDEQFF. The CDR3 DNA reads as TGCAGCGTTTCAAGGAGCGGGGAGTCTTACGATGAGCAGTTCTTC.

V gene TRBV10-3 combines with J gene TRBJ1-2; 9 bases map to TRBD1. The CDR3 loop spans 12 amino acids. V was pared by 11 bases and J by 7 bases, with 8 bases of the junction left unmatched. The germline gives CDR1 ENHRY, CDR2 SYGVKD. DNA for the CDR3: TGTGCCTCAGGGGACAGGGAAGGTGGCTACACCTTC. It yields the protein CASGDREGGYTF.

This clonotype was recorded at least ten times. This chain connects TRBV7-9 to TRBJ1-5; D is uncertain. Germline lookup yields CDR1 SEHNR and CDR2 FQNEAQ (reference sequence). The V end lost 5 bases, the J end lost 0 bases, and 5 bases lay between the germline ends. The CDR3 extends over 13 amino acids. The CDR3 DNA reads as TGTGCCAGCAGCCGAGGTAGCAATCAGCCCCAGCATTTT. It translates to CASSRGSNQPQHF. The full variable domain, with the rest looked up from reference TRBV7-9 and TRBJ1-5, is DTGVSQNPRHKITKRGQNVTFRCDPISEHNRLYWYRQTLGQGPEFLTYFQNEAQLEKSRLLSDRFSAERPKGSFSTLEIQRTEQGDSAMYLCASSRGSNQPQHFGDGTRLSIL.

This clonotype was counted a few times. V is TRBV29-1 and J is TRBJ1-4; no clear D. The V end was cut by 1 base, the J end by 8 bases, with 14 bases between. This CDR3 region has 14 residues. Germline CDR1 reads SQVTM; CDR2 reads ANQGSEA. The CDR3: CSVEAGPIKEKLFF. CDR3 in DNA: TGCAGCGTTGAAGCAGGCCCAATCAAAGAAAAACTGTTTTTT.